Below are 10 T cell receptor beta chains sequenced from a single sample in a study of tumor and adjacent non-tumor tissue in lung cancer. No cell sorting was done before RNA was extracted from the tissue. The library came from three nested PCR rounds adapted from ARM-PCR protocols. TCRdb processed the multiplex PCR reads anew with MiXCR; each CDR3 protein has one entry. The sample includes 91,000 or so distinct CDR3 sequences, 65% to 75% of them seen just once. The sequenced sample consisted of lung tumor tissue. The receptors here all came from a man aged 55 to 70 with non-small cell lung cancer.

This clonotype was found a few times. CDR3 nucleotide sequence: TGCAGTGCTAGAGGGTACGGGACTAGCGTTGGCGAGACCCAGTACTTC. Its translation: CSARGYGTSVGETQYF. The chain recombines TRBV20-1 with TRBJ2-5, with 10 nucleotides matching TRBD2. Trimming cost V 1 base and J 5 bases; bases outside gene matches: 10. The CDR3 spans 16 residues. Germline V lookup: CDR1 DFQATT, CDR2 SNEGSKA (reference sequence).

This clonotype has just a few counts. The rearrangement joins TRBV7-9 to TRBJ2-1, with D unresolved. From germline, CDR1 is SEHNR and CDR2 FQNEAQ (reference sequence). This CDR3 region has 12 residues. Trimming cost V 0 bases and J 16 bases, with 13 bases left between them. The CDR3 DNA sequence: TGTGCCAGCAGCTTAGCGGGCTTCCCAACCTTCTTC. Translating gives CASSLAGFPTFF. The full variable domain, with the rest looked up from reference TRBV7-9 and TRBJ2-1, is DTGVSQNPRHKITKRGQNVTFRCDPISEHNRLYWYRQTLGQGPEFLTYFQNEAQLEKSRLLSDRFSAERPKGSFSTLEIQRTEQGDSAMYLCASSLAGFPTFFGPGTRLTVL.

This rearrangement joins TRBV11-3 to TRBJ2-2, with 8 positions matching TRBD1. The CDR3 is made up of 15 amino acids. The germline V gene encodes CDR1 SGHNT and CDR2 YENEEA. CDR3 DNA: TGTACGAGCAGCCCCGGGACAGGGAACACCGGGGAGCTGTTTTTT. Translated: CTSSPGTGNTGELFF.

The chain uses TRBV11-3 and TRBJ1-1; D unclear. V lost 6 bases and J 4 bases, leaving 15 bases between the germline ends. Germline V gene sequence: CDR1 SGHNT, CDR2 YENEEA. The CDR3 consists of 14 residues. The CDR3 loop is CASSIRRATTEAFF. Here the CDR3 DNA reads TGTGCCAGCAGTATCCGACGGGCGACCACTGAAGCTTTCTTT.

This clonotype was counted only a few times. The junction differs from germline at one of its ends, possibly a read error. This rearrangement joins TRBV29-1 to TRBJ1-2; D remains unclear. The CDR3 totals 10 residues. Germline values: CDR1 SQVTM, CDR2 ANQGSEA. Here the CDR3 DNA reads TGCAGCGCAGACCGTGATGGCCACACCTTC. It translates to CSADRDGHTF.

The chain uses TRBV6-1 and TRBJ2-3; D is undetermined. Trimming cost V 7 bases and J 5 bases, with 7 bases left between them. CDR1 and CDR2 from the germline V gene are MNHNS and SASEGT. This CDR3 region has 11 residues. CDR3 amino acids: CASNGIDTQYF. In nucleotides, the CDR3 is TGTGCCAGCAATGGAATAGATACGCAGTATTTT.

This clonotype has more than one count but fewer than ten. A junction boundary mismatches the germline segment, possibly from a read error. The rearrangement joins TRBV11-2 to TRBJ2-1; D assignment may be TRBD1 or TRBD2 (5 bases each). The CDR3 is made up of 15 amino acids. The germline gives CDR1 SGHAT, CDR2 FQNNGV. The CDR3 DNA reads as TGTGCCAGCAGCCCGCACCGGGGCATGAGGGATGAACAGTCCTTC. Translation: CASSPHRGMRDEQSF. The variable domain in full, with the rest retrieved from reference TRBV11-2 and TRBJ2-1, is EAGVAQSPRYKIIEKRQSVAFWCNPISGHATLYWYQQILGQGPKLLIQFQNNGVVDDSQLPKDRFSAERLKGVDSTLKIQPAKLEDSAVYLCASSPHRGMRDEQSFGPGTRLTVL.

V usage is TRBV11-2 and J usage is TRBJ2-2, with 7 bases matching TRBD2. This CDR3 has 14 residues. Germline CDR1 and CDR2: SGHAT and FQNNGV. Losses at the gene ends were 5 bases for V and 11 bases for J; bases not matched to a gene: 11. The CDR3 spells CASSLGLGSGELFF. In DNA, the CDR3 is TGTGCCAGCAGCCTAGGACTAGGTTCTGGAGAGCTGTTTTTT.

This clonotype has at least ten counts. The chain combines TRBV7-6 with TRBJ2-5, with no clear D. Germline lookup yields CDR1 SGHVS and CDR2 FNYEAQ. The CDR3 has 13 amino acids. V was trimmed by 3 bases and J by 5 bases, leaving 10 bases between them. CDR3 residues: CASSFNGVETQYF. The CDR3 coding sequence is TGTGCCAGCAGCTTTAACGGTGTGGAGACCCAGTACTTC.

Ten or more counts support this clonotype. V gene TRBV13 combines with J gene TRBJ2-3; possibly TRBD1 or TRBD2 for D (5 bases each). Between the trimmed V and J ends, which lost 3 bases and 3 bases, there was a span of 13 bases. This CDR3 has 15 residues. Looked up from germline, CDR1 is PRHDT and CDR2 is FYEKMQ (reference sequence). In DNA, the CDR3 is TGTGCCAGCAGCTTCGGGGCAGTTTATACAGATACGCAGTATTTT. This gives the protein CASSFGAVYTDTQYF. The full variable domain, rest sourced from reference TRBV13 and TRBJ2-3, is AAGVIQSPRHLIKEKRETATLKCYPIPRHDTVYWYQQGPGQDPQFLISFYEKMQSDKGSIPDRFSAQQFSDYHSELNMSSLELGDSALYFCASSFGAVYTDTQYFGPGTRLTVL.